The T cell receptor (beta chain) under discussion was sequenced for a study of PD-1 blockade in classical Hodgkin lymphoma. Clones were sequenced by immunoSEQ multiplex PCR, and TCRdb holds only the in-frame ones, with some missing. Here the sample spans tens of thousands of clones, approximately 90% being singletons. The CDR3 is 16 residues long. The V end lost 5 bases, the J end lost 1 base, and 18 bases lay between the germline ends. The germline V gene encodes CDR1 SGHVS and CDR2 FNYEAQ. Time point described: cycle 4 day 1 (C4D1), after five to seven weeks of nivolumab. Each of the patients experienced relapse following autologous stem cell transplantation, and their brentuximab vedotin exposure differed. This clone was seen once.

The origin of this receptor is a human donor with classical Hodgkin lymphoma. The gene calls are TRBV7-6 and TRBJ2-7; D call uncertain. Sequenced here: peripheral blood mononuclear cells (PBMCs), sampled before the fourth cycle of nivolumab. This chain's CDR3 is CASSPGQTLTSYEQYF. The CDR3 nucleotides read TGTGCCAGCAGCCCGGGCCAAACCCTAACTTCCTACGAGCAGTACTTC.